This TCR beta chain was obtained from a study of CD8+ T cells in alopecia areata. Overall study results and limits: Scalp sequencing captures resident alphabeta T cells of normal skin too.

Of note for this clone: Its antigen is not known. Other DNA sequences within the sample encode an identical CDR3.

As the sequencing template, cDNA was produced by extracting RNA and reverse transcribing it. The table came from immunoSEQ multiplex PCR; TCRdb's copy has only in-frame clones and leaves some out. The sample gives roughly 150,000 clones, over 80% of which show up once; about 14% is in the top ten. Specimens obtained from alopecia areata patients comprised lesional scalp punch biopsies and peripheral blood. With 4 bases removed from V and 7 bases from J, the gap between germline ends came to 11 bases. The CDR3 runs to 13 residues. The V gene's germline CDR1 is LNHNV and CDR2 YYDKDF (reference sequence).

The chain recombines TRBV15 with TRBJ2-1, with a weak D call TRBD1 (5 bases). This material consisted of CD8+ T cells sorted from blood, taken at week 0. The receptor was isolated from a human donor with alopecia areata. The CDR3 DNA reads TGTGCCACCAGCACTCGAAGGGGAAATGAGCAGTTCTTC. This codes for CATSTRRGNEQFF.